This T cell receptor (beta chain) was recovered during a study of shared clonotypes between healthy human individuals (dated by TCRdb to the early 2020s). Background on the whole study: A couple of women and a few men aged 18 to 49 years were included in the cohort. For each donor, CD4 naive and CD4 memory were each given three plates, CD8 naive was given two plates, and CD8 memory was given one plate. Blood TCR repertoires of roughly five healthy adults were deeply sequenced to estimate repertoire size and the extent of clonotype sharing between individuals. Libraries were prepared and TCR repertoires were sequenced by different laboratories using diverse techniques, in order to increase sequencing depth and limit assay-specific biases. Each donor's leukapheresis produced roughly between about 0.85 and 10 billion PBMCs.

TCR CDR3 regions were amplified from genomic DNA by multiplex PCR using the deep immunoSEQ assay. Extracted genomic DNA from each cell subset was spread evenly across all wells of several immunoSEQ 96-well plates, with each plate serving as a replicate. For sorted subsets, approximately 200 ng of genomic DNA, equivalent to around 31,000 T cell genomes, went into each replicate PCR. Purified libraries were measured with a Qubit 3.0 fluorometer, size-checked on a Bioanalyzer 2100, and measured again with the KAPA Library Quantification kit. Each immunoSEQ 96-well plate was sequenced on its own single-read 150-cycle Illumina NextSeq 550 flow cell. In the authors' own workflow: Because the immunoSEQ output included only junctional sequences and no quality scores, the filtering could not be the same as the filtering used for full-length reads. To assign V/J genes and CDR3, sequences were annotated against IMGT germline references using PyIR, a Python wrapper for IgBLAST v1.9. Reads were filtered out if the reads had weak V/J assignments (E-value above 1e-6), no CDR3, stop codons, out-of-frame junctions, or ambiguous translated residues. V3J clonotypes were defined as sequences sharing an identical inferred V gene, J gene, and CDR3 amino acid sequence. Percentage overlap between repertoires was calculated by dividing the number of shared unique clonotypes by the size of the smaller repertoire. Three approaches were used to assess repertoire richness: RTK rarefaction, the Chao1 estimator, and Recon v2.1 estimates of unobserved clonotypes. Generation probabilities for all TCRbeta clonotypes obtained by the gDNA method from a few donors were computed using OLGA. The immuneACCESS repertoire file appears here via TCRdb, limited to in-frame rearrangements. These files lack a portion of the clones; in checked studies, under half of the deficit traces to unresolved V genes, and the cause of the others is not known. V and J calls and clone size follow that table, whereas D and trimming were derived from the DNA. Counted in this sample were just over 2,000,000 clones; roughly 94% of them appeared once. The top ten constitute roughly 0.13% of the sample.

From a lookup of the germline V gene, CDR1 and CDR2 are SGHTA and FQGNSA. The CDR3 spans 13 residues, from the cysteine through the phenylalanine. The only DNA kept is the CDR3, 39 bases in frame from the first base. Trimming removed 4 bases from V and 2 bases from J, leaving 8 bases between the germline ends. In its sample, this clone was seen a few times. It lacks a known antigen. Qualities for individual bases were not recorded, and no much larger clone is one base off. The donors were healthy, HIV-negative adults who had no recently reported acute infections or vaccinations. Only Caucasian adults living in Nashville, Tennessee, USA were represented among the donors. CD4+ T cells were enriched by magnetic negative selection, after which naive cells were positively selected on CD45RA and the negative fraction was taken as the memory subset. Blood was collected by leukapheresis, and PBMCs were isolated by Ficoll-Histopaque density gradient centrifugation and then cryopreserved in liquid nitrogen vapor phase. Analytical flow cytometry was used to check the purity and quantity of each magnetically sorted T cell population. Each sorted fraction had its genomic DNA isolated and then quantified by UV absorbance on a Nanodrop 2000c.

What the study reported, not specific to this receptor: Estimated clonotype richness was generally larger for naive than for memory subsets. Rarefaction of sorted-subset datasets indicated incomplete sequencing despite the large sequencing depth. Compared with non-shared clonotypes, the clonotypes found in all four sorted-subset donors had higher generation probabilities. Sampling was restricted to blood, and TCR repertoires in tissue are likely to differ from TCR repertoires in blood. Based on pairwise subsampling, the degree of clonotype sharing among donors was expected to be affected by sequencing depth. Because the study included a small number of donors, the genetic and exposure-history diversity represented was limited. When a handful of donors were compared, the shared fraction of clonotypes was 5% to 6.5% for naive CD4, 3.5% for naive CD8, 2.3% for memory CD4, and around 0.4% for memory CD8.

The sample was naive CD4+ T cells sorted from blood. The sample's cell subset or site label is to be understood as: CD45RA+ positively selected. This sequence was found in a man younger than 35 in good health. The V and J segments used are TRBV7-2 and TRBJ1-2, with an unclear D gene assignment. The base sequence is TGTGCCAGCAGCTCCCGTGGAAACTATGGCTACACCTTC. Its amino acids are CASSSRGNYGYTF.